Below, one T cell receptor beta chain is given with its context. Its antigen is unidentified. The CDR3 sequence is 17 residues long. Germline V CDR1 and CDR2: MDHEN, SYDVKM. The ends lost 7 bases at V and 5 bases at J; junction bases unmatched: 16. This sample is drawn from a study of chemoradiotherapy in HPV16-positive cancers. Repeated repertoire sampling spanned the course of chemoradiotherapy. Study observations and caveats: Better recurrence-free survival went with HPV-responsive T-cell expansion in HPV16-positive patients. During treatment, candidate HPV-specific clones and E7-related motifs expanded in tumor.

Method: immunoSEQ multiplex PCR; TCRdb's copy keeps in-frame clones and lacks some. The profile covers just under 40,000 clones, with 76% appearing a single time and more than 4.5% taken by the ten largest. This chain connects TRBV28 to TRBJ1-5; 8 nucleotides agree with TRBD1. The material was blood, obtained from a patient who underwent chemoradiotherapy. The source of this sequence is a human donor with HPV-associated anogenital cancer. For the CDR3, the DNA is TGTGCCAGCACCCTACGCCGGACAGGGATGGCGGATCAGCCCCAGCATTTT. Amino acids: CASTLRRTGMADQPQHF.